The next 6 T cell receptor beta chains were all read from a single sample in a study of identifying expanded T cells in peripheral blood. Assay used: immunoSEQ multiplex PCR; TCRdb lists only in-frame clones, some missing. Of roughly 96,000 clones in the sample, 88% are singletons; the top ten hold 5.5% to 6%. Sequencing used blood. These receptors were taken from a person between 18 and 75 years old in good health.

The rearrangement uses TRBV27 and TRBJ1-1; perhaps TRBD1 as D (5 bases). The CDR3 has 11 residues. V was cut by 7 bases and J by 4 bases, with 7 bases left in between. Germline CDR1 reads MNHEY; CDR2 reads SMNVEV (reference sequence). Here the CDR3 reads CASTRGTEAFF. The CDR3 DNA sequence: TGTGCCAGCACGAGGGGCACTGAAGCTTTCTTT.

The chain has TRBV4-3 and TRBJ2-1; 14 bases fit TRBD2. Germline V lookup: CDR1 LGHNA, CDR2 YSLEER. V was pared by 4 bases and J by 5 bases, with 4 bases of the junction left unmatched. CDR3 length: 16 residues. The CDR3 nucleotides are TGCGCCAGCAGCCGACTAGCGGGAGGGCTGGACAATGAGCAGTTCTTC. It encodes CASSRLAGGLDNEQFF.

V gene TRBV18 combines with J gene TRBJ2-5; D gene unclear. Near its end, the DNA agrees better with TRBJ2-7, so the J call may be wrong. CDR1 and CDR2 (germline): KGHSH, LQKENI. This CDR3 has 13 amino acids. In nucleotides, the CDR3 is TGTGCCAGCTCACGGGCTTCCTCCTACGAGCAGTACTTC. The encoded protein is CASSRASSYEQYF.

The table lists this clone with a count of one. The CDR3 coding sequence is TGTGCCAGCAGCTTGACGGGACAGGGGGCGTTTGGCTACACCTTC. The encoded protein is CASSLTGQGAFGYTF. This chain links TRBV5-4 with TRBJ1-2; 12 positions match TRBD1. The CDR3 length is 15 residues. V lost 1 base, J lost 7 bases, and 5 bases stayed unmatched. Germline V lookup: CDR1 SGHNT, CDR2 YYREEE (reference sequence).

The chain joins TRBV5-5 to TRBJ1-3, with 7 positions matching TRBD1. Germline V gives CDR1 SGHKS, CDR2 YYEKEE (reference sequence). V was pared by 2 bases and J by 4 bases, with 6 bases of the junction left unmatched. The CDR3 is 15 amino acids. CDR3 sequence (DNA): TGTGCCAGCAGCTTTGGGACAGTTGGAGGAAACACCATATATTTT. As protein: CASSFGTVGGNTIYF.

V and J are TRBV7-6 and TRBJ1-2, with TRBD1 identical over 7 bases. Trimming removed 5 bases from V and 6 bases from J; junction bases left unmatched: 6. CDR1 SGHVS and CDR2 FNYEAQ come from the germline V gene. The CDR3 runs to 13 residues. The CDR3, as DNA: TGTGCCAGCAGCCCCAGACAGGGACATGGCTACACCTTC. It yields the protein CASSPRQGHGYTF.